This TCR beta chain was sequenced during a study of T cell clones after liver transplantation. Overall study: Immunosuppression withdrawal was tried within 2 years after liver transplantation in this trial. TCRbeta sequencing after a pre-transplant mixed lymphocyte reaction identified graft-donor-reactive clones, later tracked in post-transplant blood.

The CDR3 totals 13 residues. V lost 5 bases to trimming and J lost 6 bases; unmatched junction nucleotides: 7. Germline V lookup: CDR1 SQVTM, CDR2 ANQGSEA. Some clones are missing from TCRdb's copy, which holds only in-frame ones; the method was immunoSEQ multiplex PCR. Here the sample spans around 110,000 clones, about nine tenths being singletons. The TCR was taken from a human patient who received a liver transplant. Some T cells may be graft donor cells. The sequencing used CD4+ T cells from blood, collected 12 months after liver transplant. The V and J genes are TRBV29-1 and TRBJ1-1, with 9 bases identical to TRBD1. The CDR3 coding sequence is TGCAGCGTTTTACAGGGGGCAGTTTCTGAAGCTTTCTTT. This sequence encodes CSVLQGAVSEAFF.